The present entry profiles one TCR beta chain with its context. Its specificity is not known. Per germline, CDR1 SGHRS and CDR2 YFSETQ. Trimming removed 0 bases from V and 3 bases from J, with 12 bases in between. The length of the CDR3 is 16 residues. This sample was included in a study of CD8+ T cells in alopecia areata. Study conclusions and caveats: Researchers say the link of baseline CD8+ expansion to response remains uncertain, with one nonresponder.

As to treatment: oral pan-JAK inhibitor, 5-10 mg twice daily. The researchers isolated CD4+ and CD8+ T cells from PBMCs by sorting. Extracted RNA was reverse transcribed, and the resulting cDNA served as sequencing template. Here immunoSEQ multiplex PCR was the method, and the copy in TCRdb shows in-frame clones only, minus some. Among approximately 170,000 clones, less than 80% were seen once, and the ten largest hold 12% to 15%. The input for sequencing was CD4+ T cells sorted from blood, taken at week 24, from a patient treated with tofacitinib. This TCR was recovered from a human donor with alopecia areata. The chain couples TRBV5-1 to TRBJ1-4; unclear D gene. In DNA, the CDR3 is TGCGCCAGCAGCTTGGGAACGGTTGCAGCTAATGAAAAACTGTTTTTT. It yields the protein CASSLGTVAANEKLFF. The variable domain in full, with the rest retrieved from reference TRBV5-1 and TRBJ1-4, is KAGVTQTPRYLIKTRGQQVTLSCSPISGHRSVSWYQQTPGQGLQFLFEYFSETQRNKGNFPGRFSGRQFSNSRSEMNVSTLELGDSALYLCASSLGTVAANEKLFFGSGTQLSVL.